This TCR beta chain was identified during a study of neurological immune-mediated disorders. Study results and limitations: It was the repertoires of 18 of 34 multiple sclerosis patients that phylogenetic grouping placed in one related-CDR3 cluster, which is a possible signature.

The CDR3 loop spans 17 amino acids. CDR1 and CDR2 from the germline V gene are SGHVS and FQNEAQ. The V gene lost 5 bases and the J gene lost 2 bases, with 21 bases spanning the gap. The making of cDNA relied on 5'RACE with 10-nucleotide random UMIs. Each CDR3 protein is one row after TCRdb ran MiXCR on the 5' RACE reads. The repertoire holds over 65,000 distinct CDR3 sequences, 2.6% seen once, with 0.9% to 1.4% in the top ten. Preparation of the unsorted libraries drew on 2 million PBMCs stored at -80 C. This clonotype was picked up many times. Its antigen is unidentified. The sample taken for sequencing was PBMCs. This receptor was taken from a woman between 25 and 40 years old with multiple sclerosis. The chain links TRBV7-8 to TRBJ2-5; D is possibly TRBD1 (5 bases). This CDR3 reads CASSQTDLRRLQETQYF. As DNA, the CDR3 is TGTGCCAGCAGCCAGACAGACCTCAGACGGCTTCAAGAGACCCAGTACTTC.